This T cell receptor (beta chain) was found in a study of cytomegalovirus exposure and HLA in healthy donors. Findings and caveats of the study: Several V segments, TRBV6-2 and TRBV6-3 among them, could not be told apart and were dropped. The study flagged roughly 160 TCR beta chains as cytomegalovirus-associated. Rates of TCR association differed by HLA locus in a later analysis, with DRB1 highest and HLA-C lowest.

Worth noting for this clone: The antigen is not known.

CDR1 and CDR2 from the germline V gene are SGHDT and YYEEEE. CDR3 length: 15 residues. The V segment lost 5 bases and the J segment 2 bases; nucleotides outside the gene matches: 3. 13 Jbeta primers and 60 Vbeta primers were used for the PCR. Measured with immunoSEQ multiplex PCR; TCRdb has only the in-frame clones, and not every one. There are approximately 220,000 clones in the sample; about 80% occur only once, and about 6.1% lies in the top ten. Each donor was healthy, and each was a bone marrow donor. Sequenced material: PBMCs. This receptor was obtained from a man aged 35-49 years in good health and CMV-seropositive. The chain uses TRBV5-6 and TRBJ2-1; 11 positions match TRBD2. In DNA, the CDR3 is TGTGCCAGCAGGCCACTAGCGGGAGCCTACAATGAGCAGTTCTTC. Its translation: CASRPLAGAYNEQFF.